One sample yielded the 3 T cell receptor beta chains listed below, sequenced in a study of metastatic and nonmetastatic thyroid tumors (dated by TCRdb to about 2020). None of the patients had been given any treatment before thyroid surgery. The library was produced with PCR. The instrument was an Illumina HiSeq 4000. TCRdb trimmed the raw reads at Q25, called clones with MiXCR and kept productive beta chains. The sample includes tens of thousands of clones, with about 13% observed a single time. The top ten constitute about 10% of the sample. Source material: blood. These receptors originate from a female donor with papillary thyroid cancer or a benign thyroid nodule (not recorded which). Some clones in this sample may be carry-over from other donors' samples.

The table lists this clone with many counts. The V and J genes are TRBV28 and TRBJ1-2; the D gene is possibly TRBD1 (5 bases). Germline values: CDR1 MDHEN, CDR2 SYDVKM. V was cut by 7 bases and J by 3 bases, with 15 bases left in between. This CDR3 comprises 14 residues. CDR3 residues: CASKAPGRDYGYTF. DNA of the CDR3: TGTGCCAGCAAAGCTCCAGGGCGAGACTATGGCTACACCTTC.

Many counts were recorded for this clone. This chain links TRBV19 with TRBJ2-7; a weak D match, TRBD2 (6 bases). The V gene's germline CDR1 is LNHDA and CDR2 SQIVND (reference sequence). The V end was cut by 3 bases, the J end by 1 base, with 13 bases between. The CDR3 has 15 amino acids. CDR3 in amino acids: CASSMAEGLSYEQYF. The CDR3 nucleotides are TGTGCCAGTAGTATGGCAGAGGGACTTTCCTACGAGCAGTACTTC.

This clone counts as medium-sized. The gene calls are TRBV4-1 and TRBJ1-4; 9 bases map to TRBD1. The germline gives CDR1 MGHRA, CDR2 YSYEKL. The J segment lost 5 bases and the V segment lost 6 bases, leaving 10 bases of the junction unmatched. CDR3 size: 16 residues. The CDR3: CASRAGTGRRNEKLFF. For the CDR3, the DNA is TGCGCCAGCAGAGCCGGGACAGGGAGGCGAAATGAAAAACTGTTTTTT.